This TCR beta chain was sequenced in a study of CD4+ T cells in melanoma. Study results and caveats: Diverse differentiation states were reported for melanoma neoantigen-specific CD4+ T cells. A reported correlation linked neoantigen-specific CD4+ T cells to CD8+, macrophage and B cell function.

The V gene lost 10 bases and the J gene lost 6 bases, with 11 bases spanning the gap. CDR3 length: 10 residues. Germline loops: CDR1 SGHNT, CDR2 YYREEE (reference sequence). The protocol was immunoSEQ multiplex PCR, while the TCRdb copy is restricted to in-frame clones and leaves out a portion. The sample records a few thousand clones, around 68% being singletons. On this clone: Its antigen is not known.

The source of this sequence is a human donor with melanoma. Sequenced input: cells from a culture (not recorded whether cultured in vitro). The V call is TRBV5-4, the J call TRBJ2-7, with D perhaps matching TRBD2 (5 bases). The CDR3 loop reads CAGDRGEQYF. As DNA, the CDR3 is TGTGCCGGGGATCGGGGCGAGCAGTACTTC.